This T cell receptor beta chain appears in the sequencing data of a study of CD8+ T cells in alopecia areata. V lost 4 bases, J lost 0 bases, and 11 bases lay in between. This CDR3 is built from 15 residues. The germline V gene encodes CDR1 SEHNR and CDR2 FQNEAQ (reference sequence). Extracted RNA was reverse transcribed, and the resulting cDNA served as sequencing template. Profiling relied on immunoSEQ multiplex PCR, and the TCRdb table lists in-frame clones only, not all of them. The sample includes 7,400 or so clones, around 60% of them seen just once. Study results and limitations: Only one nonresponder was present, which leaves the link between baseline CD8+ expansion and response uncertain.

Treatment meaning: oral pan-JAK inhibitor, 5-10 mg twice daily. Those with alopecia areata gave lesional scalp punch biopsies and peripheral blood. In the case of this clone: The antigen is undetermined.

This specimen consisted of skin, obtained at week 4, from a patient treated with tofacitinib. V is TRBV7-9 and J is TRBJ2-3; a possible D gene is TRBD1 (5 bases). This TCR was sampled from a human donor with alopecia areata. The CDR3 nucleotides read TGTGCCAGCAGCTCCGTAGGGGTCAGCACAGATACGCAGTATTTT. Protein sequence: CASSSVGVSTDTQYF.